This T cell receptor (beta chain) is from a study of T cells after yellow fever vaccination. The study made its TCR cDNA through 5'RACE template switching. That step introduced a universal primer site along with UMIs. TCRdb reprocessed the 5' RACE reads with MiXCR, giving one entry per CDR3 protein. The table has about 320,000 distinct CDR3 sequences, over 8.5% seen once. Study outcomes and limitations: Once the booster was given, most primary-vaccination clones reappeared, at about 96% for CD4 and approximately 88% for CD8. FACS-sorted repertoires could harbor abundant contaminating bulk-population clonotypes.

This clonotype was counted only a few times. The antigen remains unidentified. The receptor was isolated from a man in his late teens or twenties who received the YFV17D yellow fever vaccine. The specimen was CD4+ T cells sorted from PBMCs, collected 45 days after the yellow fever booster vaccination.

CDR3: CASSSSGGRGAYEQYF. In nucleotides, the CDR3 is TGTGCCAGCAGCTCTAGCGGGGGACGGGGAGCCTACGAGCAGTACTTC. V and J are TRBV12-3 or TRBV12-4 and TRBJ2-7, with 10 positions matching TRBD2. The ends lost 6 bases at V and 2 bases at J; junction bases unmatched: 10. The CDR3 runs 16 residues.